This TCR beta chain was identified in a study of shared clonotypes between healthy human individuals. Findings and caveats of the study: Memory subsets generally showed smaller estimated richness than naive subsets did.

Using immunoSEQ multiplex PCR, the repertoire was profiled, and TCRdb retains in-frame clones only, with some absent. The sample lists more than 2 million clones; approximately 94% were seen once. The germline V and J ends were trimmed by 6 bases and 5 bases, with 16 bases remaining between them. This CDR3 is built from 14 residues. The germline gives CDR1 MNHNS, CDR2 SASEGT. Remarks on this clone: The antigen remains undetermined.

The receptor's source is a man aged 18 to 29 in good health. The sequenced sample consisted of naive CD4+ T cells sorted from blood. The sample's subset: CD45RA+ positively selected. The chain has TRBV6-1 and TRBJ2-5; tentative D call: TRBD2 (6 bases). CDR3 sequence reads: CASSAGLRLETQYF. The CDR3 DNA sequence: TGTGCCAGCAGCGCGGGACTCCGCTTGGAGACCCAGTACTTC.